This T cell receptor (beta chain) was identified during a study of OX40 agonist ivuxolimab in advanced cancers. Study-wide background: The patients received agonistic anti-OX40 (CD134) antibody ivuxolimab. Those enrolled were 70% to 85% male, with a mean age of approximately 60 years and ages from roughly 20 to 90. Overall study findings and caveats: Which antigen the expanded peripheral T cells recognized is unknown.

There are 16 residues in the CDR3. V lost 3 bases to trimming and J lost 3 bases, with 15 bases between them. Germline values: CDR1 SGHTS, CDR2 YDEGEE. Sequenced by immunoSEQ multiplex PCR; TCRdb stores in-frame clones only, minus some. The data hold tens of thousands of clones, with roughly four fifths observed a single time. As regards this clone: Its target is unknown.

Samples were taken at baseline and on day 1 of cycles 4 and 7. The input for sequencing was CD4+ or CD8+ T cells sorted from blood, taken in a trial of the OX40 agonist ivuxolimab. The V and J genes are TRBV5-8 and TRBJ1-4, with a possible D match to TRBD1 (6 bases). This TCR came from an adult with an advanced solid tumor such as melanoma, head and neck, liver or kidney cancer. The CDR3 is CASSSTDRRSNEKLFF. CDR3 sequence (DNA): TGTGCCAGCAGCTCAACCGACAGGCGGTCTAATGAAAAACTGTTTTTT.